This TCR beta chain was sequenced during a study of blood T cell repertoires in COVID-19. Study overall: From the United States, Italy and Spain came samples of acute and convalescent COVID-19. Sources were T cells, B-cell-depleted T cells, or PBMCs; the material itself was cDNA or gDNA.

In the source study's methods: Reference gene primers were amplified, and this amplification served to estimate nucleated cell counts. This table comes from immunoSEQ multiplex PCR, and its TCRdb copy is limited to in-frame clones, with some not included. That table is the source of V, J and clone size, and D and trimming were worked out from the DNA. This table holds some 350,000 clones, 80% to 90% found once. CDR3 length: 16 amino acids. Trimming took 5 bases from V and 0 from J; bases not matched to a gene: 4. The germline CDR1 and CDR2 sequences are SGHAT and FQDESV (reference sequence). The sequence was obtained from a young man with active or convalescent COVID-19. Material: peripheral blood. The chain uses TRBV11-1 and TRBJ1-1, with TRBD1 identical over 12 bases. DNA of the CDR3: TGTGCCAGCAGCCCCGGGACAGGGGGCATGAACACTGAAGCTTTCTTT. Its translation is CASSPGTGGMNTEAFF.